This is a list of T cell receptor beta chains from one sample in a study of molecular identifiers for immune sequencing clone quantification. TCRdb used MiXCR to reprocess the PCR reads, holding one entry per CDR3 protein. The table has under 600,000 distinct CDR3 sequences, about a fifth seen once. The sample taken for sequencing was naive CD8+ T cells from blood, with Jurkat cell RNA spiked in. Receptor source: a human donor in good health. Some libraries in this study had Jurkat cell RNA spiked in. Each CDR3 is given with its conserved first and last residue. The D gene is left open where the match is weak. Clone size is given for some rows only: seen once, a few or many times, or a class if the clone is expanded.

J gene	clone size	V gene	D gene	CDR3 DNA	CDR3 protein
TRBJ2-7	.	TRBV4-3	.	TGCGCCAGCAGCCAAGATATGGTTTCCTACGAGCAGTACTTC	CASSQDMVSYEQYF
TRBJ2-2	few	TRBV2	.	TGTGCCAGCAGTCCTGGGGGGAACACCGGGGAGCTGTTTTTT	CASSPGGNTGELFF
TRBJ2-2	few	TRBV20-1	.	TGCAGTGCTATAAACCGGGAGAACCCCGGGGAGCTGTTTTTT	CSAINRENPGELFF
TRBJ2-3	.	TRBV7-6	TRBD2	TGTGCCAGCAGCCAAGGGACTAGCGGGAGTTCAGCAGATACGCAGTATTTT	CASSQGTSGSSADTQYF
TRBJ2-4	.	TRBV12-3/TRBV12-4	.	TGTGCCAGCAGTTTTGGTTTAGGGGACGGCATTCAGTACTTC	CASSFGLGDGIQYF
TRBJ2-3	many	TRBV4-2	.	TGTGCCAGCGGCCACACTGATACGCAGTATTTT	CASGHTDTQYF
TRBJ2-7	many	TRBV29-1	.	TGCAGCGTTGTTGCAGGGCCCTACGAGCAGTACTTC	CSVVAGPYEQYF
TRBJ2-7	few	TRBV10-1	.	TGCGCCAGCAGTGAGCACAGGACATCCTACGAGCAGTACTTC	CASSEHRTSYEQYF
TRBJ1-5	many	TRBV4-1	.	TGCGCCAGCAGCCAAGTTGGCGGGGGTGATCAGCCCCAGCATTTT	CASSQVGGGDQPQHF
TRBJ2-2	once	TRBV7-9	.	TGTGCCAGCAGCTTAGGGATCACCGGGGAGCTATCTTTT	CASSLGITGELSF
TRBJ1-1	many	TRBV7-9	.	TGTGCCAGCAGCTTAGAAGGGTCTTTGAACACTGAAGCTTTCTTT	CASSLEGSLNTEAFF
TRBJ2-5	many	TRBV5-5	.	TGTGCCAGCAGCGGGGAGGAAGAGACCCAGTACTTC	CASSGEEETQYF
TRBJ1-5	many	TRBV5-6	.	TGTGCCAGCAGCTTGGGCGTGTATAGCAATCAGCCCCAGCATTTT	CASSLGVYSNQPQHF
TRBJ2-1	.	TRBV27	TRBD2	TGTGCCAGCAGACCACCCGGACTAGCTTACAATGAGCAGTTCTTC	CASRPPGLAYNEQFF
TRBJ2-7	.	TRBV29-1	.	TGCAGCGTTGAATTCGGCAGATTCTACTCCTACGAGCAGTACTTC	CSVEFGRFYSYEQYF
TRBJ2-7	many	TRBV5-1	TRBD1	TGCGCCAGCAGCTGGGACAGTACCTACGAGCAGTACTTC	CASSWDSTYEQYF
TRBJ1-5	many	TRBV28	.	TGTGCCAGCAGTTTTTCGGCCGGAAATAGCAATCAGCCCCAGCATTTT	CASSFSAGNSNQPQHF
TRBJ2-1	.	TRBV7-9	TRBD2	TGTGCCAGCAACCAACTAAGCGGGACTGACAATGAGCAGTTCTTC	CASNQLSGTDNEQFF
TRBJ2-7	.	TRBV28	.	TGTGCCAGCAGTTTTCGGCTGGAGGGCGAGCAGTACTTC	CASSFRLEGEQYF
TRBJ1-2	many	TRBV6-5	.	TGTGCCAGCAGTTACTCGAATACGTTGCTCTATGGCTACACCTTC	CASSYSNTLLYGYTF
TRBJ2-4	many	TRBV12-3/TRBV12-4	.	TGTGCCAGTGGAGGCGGGTCCAAAAACATTCAGTACTTC	CASGGGSKNIQYF
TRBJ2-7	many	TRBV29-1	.	TGCAGCGTTGATGCCGAGTCCGAGCAGTACTTC	CSVDAESEQYF
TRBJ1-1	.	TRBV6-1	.	TGTGCCAGCAGCGAGGGGACTTCGATATGGGCCACTGAAGCTTTCTTT	CASSEGTSIWATEAFF
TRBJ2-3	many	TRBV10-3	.	TGTGCCATCAGACCCTTTAGCGGTATTGGGAAAGATACGCAGTATTTT	CAIRPFSGIGKDTQYF
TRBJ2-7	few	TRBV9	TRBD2	TGTGCCAGCAGCCTGTCGGGGGGGCTAACCTACGAGCAGTACTTC	CASSLSGGLTYEQYF
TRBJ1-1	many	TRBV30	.	TGTGCCTGGAGTGTGACAGCCAACACTGAAGCTTTCTTT	CAWSVTANTEAFF
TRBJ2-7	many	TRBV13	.	TGTGCCAGCAGCCCCGGGACCCCAGAGGTGAAAGAGTGGTTC	CASSPGTPEVKEWF
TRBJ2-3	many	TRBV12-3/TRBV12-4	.	TGTGCCAGCAGTTTCAGGGGTTCCGGCACAGATACGCAGTATTTT	CASSFRGSGTDTQYF
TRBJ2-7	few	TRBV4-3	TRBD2	TGCGCCAGCAGCCAAGGACTAGCGGAACCCTCCTACGAGCAGTACTTC	CASSQGLAEPSYEQYF
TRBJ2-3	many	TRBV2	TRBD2	TGTGCCAGCAGTGAAGTTACTAGCGGGGCCGCAGATACGCAGTATTTT	CASSEVTSGAADTQYF
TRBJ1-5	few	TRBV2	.	TGTGCCAGCAGTGAATCGTACACCGGTAGTCTAGATAGCAATCAGCCCCAGCATTTT	CASSESYTGSLDSNQPQHF
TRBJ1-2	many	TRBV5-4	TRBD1	TGTGCCAGCAGCACGCCGGGACAGGGCTCCTATGGCTACACCTTC	CASSTPGQGSYGYTF